This T cell receptor beta chain was found in a study of regulatory T cells in long-lasting Graves disease. Time point defined: persistent/refractory GD, antithyroid drugs over 5 years with positive TRAb. Generation of the TCR library employed RNA extracted from PBMCs. CDR3 length: 14 amino acids. Trimming removed 3 bases at V and 7 bases at J, with 12 bases between. Germline assignment: CDR1 MNHGY and CDR2 SVAAGI. Both iRepertoire HTBI primers and Arm-PCR of CDR3 regions were used to build the TCR beta libraries. A single record per CDR3 protein comes from TCRdb applying MiXCR to the multiplex PCR reads. The data show more than 300,000 distinct CDR3 sequences, roughly 24% seen once.

This material consisted of peripheral blood mononuclear cells (PBMCs), taken when the disease was refractory, from a patient treated with antithyroid drugs. This chain uses TRBV6-9 with TRBJ1-4; no reliable D call. The TCR originated in a woman aged 40 to 50 with Graves disease. CDR3: CASSYERTGEKLFF. In DNA, the CDR3 is TGTGCCAGCAGTTACGAAAGGACGGGTGAAAAACTGTTTTTT.